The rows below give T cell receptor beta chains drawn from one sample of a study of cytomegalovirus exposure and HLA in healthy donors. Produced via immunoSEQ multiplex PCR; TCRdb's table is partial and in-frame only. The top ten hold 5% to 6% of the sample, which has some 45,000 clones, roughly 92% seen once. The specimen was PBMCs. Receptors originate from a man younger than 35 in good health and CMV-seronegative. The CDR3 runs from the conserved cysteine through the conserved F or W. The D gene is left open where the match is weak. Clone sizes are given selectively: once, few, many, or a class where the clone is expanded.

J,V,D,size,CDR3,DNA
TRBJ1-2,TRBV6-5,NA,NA,CASSYDYAGYGYTF,TGTGCCAGCAGTTACGACTACGCGGGCTATGGCTACACCTTC
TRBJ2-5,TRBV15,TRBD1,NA,CATLMKTGNSETQYF,TGTGCCACCCTAATGAAGACAGGGAATTCGGAGACCCAGTACTTC
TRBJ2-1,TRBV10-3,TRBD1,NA,CAISDPQGATDEQFF,TGTGCCATCAGTGACCCACAGGGGGCGACCGATGAGCAGTTCTTC
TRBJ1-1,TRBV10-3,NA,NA,CAISESSRDTEAFF,TGTGCCATCAGTGAGTCGAGCAGGGACACTGAAGCTTTCTTT
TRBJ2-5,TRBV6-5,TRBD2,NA,CASTKTRGGAETQYF,TGTGCCAGCACCAAAACCCGGGGAGGGGCAGAGACCCAGTACTTC
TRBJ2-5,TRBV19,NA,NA,CASSMSRTSGTQYF,TGTGCCAGTAGTATGAGCAGAACTTCAGGGACCCAGTACTTC
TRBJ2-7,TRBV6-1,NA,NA,CASFRGALLHEQYF,TGTGCCAGCTTCAGGGGGGCACTCCTCCACGAGCAGTACTTC
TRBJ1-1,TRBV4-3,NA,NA,CASSQPGERATEAFF,TGCGCCAGCAGCCAACCCGGGGAGAGGGCCACTGAAGCTTTCTTT
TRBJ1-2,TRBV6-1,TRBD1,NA,CASRDRVGDKYGYTF,TGTGCCAGCCGAGACAGGGTGGGGGATAAGTATGGCTACACCTTC
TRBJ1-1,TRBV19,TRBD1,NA,CASSINRGSTEAFF,TGTGCCAGTAGTATAAACAGGGGGAGCACTGAAGCTTTCTTT
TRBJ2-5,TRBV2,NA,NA,CASSVRRQETQYF,TGTGCCAGCAGTGTACGGAGACAAGAGACCCAGTACTTC
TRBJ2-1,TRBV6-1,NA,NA,CASSERKRVWNEQFF,TGTGCCAGCAGTGAAAGGAAGAGGGTTTGGAATGAGCAGTTCTTC
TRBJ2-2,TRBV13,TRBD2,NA,CASSLSSGRNTGELFF,TGTGCCAGCAGCTTATCTAGCGGGAGGAACACCGGGGAGCTGTTTTTT
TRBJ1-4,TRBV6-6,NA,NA,CASRPRQGYEKLFF,TGTGCCTCCCGTCCCCGGCAGGGTTATGAAAAACTGTTTTTT
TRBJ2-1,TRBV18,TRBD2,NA,CASSPQVSGGLVHEQFF,TGTGCCAGCTCACCACAGGTTTCGGGAGGGCTAGTGCATGAGCAGTTCTTC
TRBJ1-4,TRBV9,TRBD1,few,CASSVGPGQGVLSEKLFF,TGTGCCAGCAGCGTAGGACCGGGACAGGGGGTTCTAAGTGAAAAACTGTTTTTT
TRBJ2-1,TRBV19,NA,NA,CASMRGGGSGNEQFF,TGTGCCAGTATGAGGGGAGGAGGGAGTGGCAATGAGCAGTTCTTC
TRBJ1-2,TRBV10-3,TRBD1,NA,CAISRDRVDYGYTF,TGTGCCATCAGCCGGGACAGGGTTGACTATGGCTACACCTTC
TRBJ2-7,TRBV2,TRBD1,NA,CASSEPGTGTNYEQYF,TGTGCCAGCAGTGAACCCGGGACAGGGACAAACTACGAGCAGTACTTC
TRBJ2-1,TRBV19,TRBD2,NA,CATRLAGVPEQFF,TGTGCCACCAGACTAGCCGGAGTACCCGAGCAGTTCTTC
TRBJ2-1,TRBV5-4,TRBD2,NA,CASSLVGLAVGGEQFF,TGTGCCAGCAGCTTGGTAGGGCTAGCGGTTGGGGGGGAGCAGTTCTTC
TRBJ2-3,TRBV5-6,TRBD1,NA,CASSSAGTGITDTQYF,TGTGCCAGCAGCTCAGCCGGGACAGGCATCACAGATACGCAGTATTTT
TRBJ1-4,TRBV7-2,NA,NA,CASSLFGGSNEKLFF,TGTGCCAGCAGCTTGTTTGGGGGGTCTAATGAAAAACTGTTTTTT
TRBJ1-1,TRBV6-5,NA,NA,CASSYGFGGTEAFF,TGTGCCAGCAGTTATGGCTTTGGAGGGACTGAAGCTTTCTTT
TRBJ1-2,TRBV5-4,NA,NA,CASSLAVGESYGYTF,TGTGCCAGCAGCTTGGCAGTAGGGGAAAGCTATGGCTACACCTTC
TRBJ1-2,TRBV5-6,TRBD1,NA,CASSLGGQGNYGYTF,TGTGCCAGCAGCTTGGGAGGACAGGGGAACTATGGCTACACCTTC
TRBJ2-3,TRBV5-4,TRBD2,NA,CASSFRLAGVDTQYF,TGTGCCAGCAGCTTTCGTCTAGCGGGAGTGGATACGCAGTATTTT
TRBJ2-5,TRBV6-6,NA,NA,CASRYSGPQETQYF,TGTGCCAGCAGGTATAGCGGCCCCCAAGAGACCCAGTACTTC
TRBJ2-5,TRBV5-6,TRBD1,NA,CASSYRTGYQETQYF,TGTGCCAGCAGCTATCGGACAGGGTACCAAGAGACCCAGTACTTC
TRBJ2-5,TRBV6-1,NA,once,CASNRRPQETQYF,TGTGCCAGCAATCGGAGACCACAAGAGACCCAGTACTTC
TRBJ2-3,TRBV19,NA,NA,CASSIVGGATDTQYF,TGTGCCAGTAGTATAGTTGGGGGCGCGACAGATACGCAGTATTTT
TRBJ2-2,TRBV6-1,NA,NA,CASRSRGTGELFF,TGTGCCAGCAGAAGCCGGGGCACCGGGGAGCTGTTTTTT
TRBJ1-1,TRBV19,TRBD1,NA,CASSGAQGSNTEAFF,TGTGCCAGTAGTGGAGCACAGGGGTCGAACACTGAAGCTTTCTTT
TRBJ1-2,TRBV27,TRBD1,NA,CASSEQGQGDYGYTF,TGTGCCAGCAGCGAACAGGGACAGGGCGACTATGGCTACACCTTC
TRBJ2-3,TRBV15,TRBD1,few,CATSRRTGTGSDTQYF,TGTGCCACCAGCAGAAGGACAGGGACGGGATCAGATACGCAGTATTTT
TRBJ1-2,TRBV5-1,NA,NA,CASSPRGGRDYGYTF,TGCGCCAGCAGCCCCCGAGGCGGGAGGGACTATGGCTACACCTTC
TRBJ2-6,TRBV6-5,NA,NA,CASRGVPGQTF,TGTGCCAGCAGAGGGGTCCCGGGTCAGACTTTC
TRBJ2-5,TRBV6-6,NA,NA,CASSYTRSQETQYF,TGTGCCAGCAGTTACACCAGGTCTCAAGAGACCCAGTACTTC
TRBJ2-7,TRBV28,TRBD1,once,CASNRDRDYEQYF,TGTGCCAGCAACAGGGACAGAGACTACGAGCAGTACTTC
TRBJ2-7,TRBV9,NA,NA,CASSAVSRILTYEQYF,TGTGCCAGCAGCGCAGTTAGCCGAATACTCACCTACGAGCAGTACTTC
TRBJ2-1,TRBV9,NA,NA,CASSVAPPGEQFF,TGTGCCAGCAGCGTAGCCCCCCCCGGGGAGCAGTTCTTC
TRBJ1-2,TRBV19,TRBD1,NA,CASSAWTGASVYTF,TGTGCCAGTAGTGCGTGGACAGGGGCTTCGGTCTACACCTTC
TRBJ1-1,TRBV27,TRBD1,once,CASSSRYRGGDTEAFF,TGTGCCAGCAGTTCCAGATACAGGGGCGGCGACACTGAAGCTTTCTTT
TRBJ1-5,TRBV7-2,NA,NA,CASSSGWSNQPQHF,TGTGCCAGCAGCTCCGGGTGGAGCAATCAGCCCCAGCATTTT
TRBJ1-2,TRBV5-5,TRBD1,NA,CASTPLTGAPGYTF,TGTGCCAGCACCCCGCTGACAGGGGCCCCTGGCTACACCTTC
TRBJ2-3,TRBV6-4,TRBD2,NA,CASRRGGAEDTQYF,TGTGCCAGCAGGCGGGGGGGGGCCGAAGATACGCAGTATTTT
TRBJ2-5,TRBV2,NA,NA,CASSEDSPETQYF,TGTGCCAGCAGTGAAGACAGCCCGGAGACCCAGTACTTC
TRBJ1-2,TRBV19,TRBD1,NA,CASTQTGGVDYGYTF,TGTGCCAGTACTCAAACAGGGGGAGTTGACTATGGCTACACCTTC
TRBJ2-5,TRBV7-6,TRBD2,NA,CASSLGTSGGAETQYF,TGTGCCAGCAGCTTAGGGACTAGCGGGGGGGCCGAGACCCAGTACTTC
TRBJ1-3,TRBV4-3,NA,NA,CASSQKPHNSSGNTIYF,TGCGCCAGCAGCCAAAAGCCACATAACAGCTCTGGAAACACCATATATTTT